Presented here are 14 T cell receptor beta chains from one specimen sequenced in a study of blood T cell repertoires in COVID-19. The repertoire was sequenced with immunoSEQ multiplex PCR; TCRdb's copy has only in-frame clones and lacks some. The data hold 400,000 to 450,000 clones, with about nine tenths observed a single time. Sequenced sample: peripheral blood. The receptors come from a woman in her twenties or thirties with active or convalescent COVID-19.

The J gene is TRBJ2-7, the V gene TRBV28; 13 nucleotides align to TRBD2. The V segment lost 5 bases and the J segment 5 bases; nucleotides outside the gene matches: 12. Germline-derived CDR1 and CDR2 are MDHEN and SYDVKM. The CDR3 has 17 amino acids. CDR3 nucleotide sequence: TGTGCCAGCAGTGAGGTGCGTAAAGGACTAGCGGGAGACGAGCAGTACTTC. Amino acid sequence: CASSEVRKGLAGDEQYF.

Only one count was recorded for this clone. V and J are TRBV15 and TRBJ1-5, with a tentative D call TRBD1 (5 bases). The V end was cut by 6 bases, the J end by 1 base, with 13 bases between. The germline V gene has CDR1 LNHNV and CDR2 YYDKDF (reference sequence). The CDR3 loop spans 15 amino acids. The CDR3 nucleotides read TGTGCCACCAGTTTTGGAGGGGTGAGCAATCAGCCCCAGCATTTT. Protein: CATSFGGVSNQPQHF.

The V gene is TRBV6-1, the J gene TRBJ2-1; D call uncertain. The germline V gene has CDR1 MNHNS and CDR2 SASEGT. V lost 1 base, J lost 2 bases, and 12 bases lay in between. CDR3 length: 16 residues. CDR3: CASSEEPGSPYNEQFF. The CDR3 DNA is TGTGCCAGCAGTGAAGAGCCAGGCTCTCCCTACAATGAGCAGTTCTTC.

The genes are TRBV15 and TRBJ1-5, with D perhaps matching TRBD1 (5 bases). Per germline, CDR1 LNHNV and CDR2 YYDKDF (reference sequence). The CDR3 is 15 amino acids. Trimming shortened V by 5 bases and J by 0 bases, and 11 bases separated the two germline ends. Written as DNA, the CDR3 is TGTGCCACCAGCGGGGGGGAAGGTAGCAATCAGCCCCAGCATTTT. Translating gives CATSGGEGSNQPQHF.

The CDR3 protein is CASSRNQGGWVQETQYF. CDR3 nucleotide sequence: TGTGCCAGCAGCCGTAACCAGGGGGGCTGGGTACAAGAGACCCAGTACTTC. This sequence joins TRBV7-6 and TRBJ2-5; D is perhaps TRBD1 (7 bases). Trimming cost V 5 bases and J 2 bases, with 21 bases left between them. CDR3 size: 17 residues. CDR1 is SGHVS and CDR2 is FNYEAQ in the germline V gene.

The chain combines TRBV19 with TRBJ2-5; 11 bases line up with TRBD1. Trimming cost V 6 bases and J 4 bases; bases outside gene matches: 7. Germline lookup yields CDR1 LNHDA and CDR2 SQIVND (reference sequence). The CDR3 sequence is 15 residues long. The CDR3 reads CASRLGTGGIETQYF. CDR3 bases: TGTGCCAGTAGGCTCGGGACAGGGGGAATAGAGACCCAGTACTTC.

The V gene is TRBV6-5, the J gene TRBJ2-7; a weak D match, TRBD1 (6 bases). Germline CDR1 and CDR2: MNHEY and SVGAGI. This CDR3 is built from 16 residues. V was cut by 0 bases and J by 3 bases, with 15 bases left in between. CDR3 sequence: CASSYSTGFQFYEQYF. CDR3 nucleotides: TGTGCCAGCAGTTACTCCACAGGGTTTCAGTTCTACGAGCAGTACTTC.

V and J are TRBV5-6 and TRBJ2-1; D call uncertain. The CDR3 is 11 amino acids. Germline values: CDR1 SGHDT, CDR2 YYEEEE. V shed 3 bases and J shed 7 bases, with 5 bases lying between them. CDR3 nucleotides: TGTGCCAGCAGCTGGGCAAATGAGCAGTTCTTC. Protein sequence: CASSWANEQFF.

This clone is a singleton in its sample. The chain links TRBV11-3 to TRBJ2-3; a possible D gene is TRBD2 (6 bases). The CDR3 is 14 residues long. The V and J ends lost 4 bases and 0 bases respectively, with 8 bases between them. Looked up from germline, CDR1 is SGHNT and CDR2 is YENEEA. The CDR3 loop is CASSSAGSTDTQYF. CDR3 coding DNA: TGTGCCAGCAGCTCGGCGGGGAGCACAGATACGCAGTATTTT.

The chain combines TRBV6-5 with TRBJ2-7, with D maybe TRBD1 (6 bases). Germline CDR1 MNHEY, CDR2 SVGAGI. V lost 0 bases and J lost 2, with 14 bases in between. CDR3 size: 16 residues. The CDR3 sequence is CASSYSSSRGTYEQYF. For the CDR3, the DNA is TGTGCCAGCAGTTACTCGTCCTCCAGGGGAACCTACGAGCAGTACTTC.

This clone turned up a few times. The rearrangement uses TRBV29-1 and TRBJ2-7; TRBD1 is a possible D gene (5 bases). The CDR3 contains 13 residues. Germline V gives CDR1 SQVTM, CDR2 ANQGSEA. V was trimmed by 2 bases and J by 4 bases, leaving 12 bases between them. Here the CDR3 DNA reads TGCAGCGTTGAAAGTGACAGAGGATACGAGCAGTACTTC. Translated: CSVESDRGYEQYF.

The chain has TRBV5-6 and TRBJ2-7, with 14 bases fitting TRBD2. V was pared by 4 bases and J by 4 bases, with 13 bases of the junction left unmatched. CDR1 and CDR2 from the germline V gene are SGHDT and YYEEEE. The CDR3 extends over 18 amino acids. CDR3: CASSPGLAGVIYRYEQYF. The CDR3 DNA follows: TGTGCCAGCAGCCCGGGACTAGCGGGAGTAATTTACCGTTACGAGCAGTACTTC.

Many counts were recorded for this clone. Other DNA sequences in the sample encode the same CDR3. The chain uses TRBV19 and TRBJ1-5; D is unclear. The CDR3 covers 16 residues. Trimming stripped 3 bases from V and 0 bases from J, with 12 bases between. Germline V gene sequence: CDR1 LNHDA, CDR2 SQIVND (reference sequence). CDR3 DNA: TGTGCCAGTAGTATCAAACGGAGGAATAGCAATCAGCCCCAGCATTTT. It yields the protein CASSIKRRNSNQPQHF.

Here the CDR3 reads CASSSGSTLYGYTF. The CDR3 DNA sequence: TGTGCCAGCAGTTCAGGATCGACGCTTTATGGCTACACCTTC. The rearrangement uses TRBV27 and TRBJ1-2; D remains ambiguous. Trimming cost V 4 bases and J 5 bases, with 14 bases left between them. This CDR3 is 14 amino acids long. The germline CDR1 and CDR2 sequences are MNHEY and SMNVEV (reference sequence).